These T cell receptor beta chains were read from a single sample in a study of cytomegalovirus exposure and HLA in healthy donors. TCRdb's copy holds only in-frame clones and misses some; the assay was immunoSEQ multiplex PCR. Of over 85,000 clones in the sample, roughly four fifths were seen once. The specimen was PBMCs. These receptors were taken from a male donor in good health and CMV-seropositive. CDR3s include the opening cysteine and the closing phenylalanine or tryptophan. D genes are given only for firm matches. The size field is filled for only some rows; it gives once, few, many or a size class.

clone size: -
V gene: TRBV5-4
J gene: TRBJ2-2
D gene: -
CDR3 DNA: TGTGCCAGCAGCTCTGAAGGGGGTCCTAACACCGGGGAGCTGTTTTTT
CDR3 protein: CASSSEGGPNTGELFF

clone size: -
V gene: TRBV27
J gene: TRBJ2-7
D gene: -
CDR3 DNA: TGTGCCAGCAGTGAGGGACTTCAACCCCACGAGCAGTACTTC
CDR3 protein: CASSEGLQPHEQYF

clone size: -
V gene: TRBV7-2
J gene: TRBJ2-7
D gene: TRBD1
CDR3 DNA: TGTGCCAGCAGCCCACGGACAGGGCCTTTTTACGAGCAGTACTTC
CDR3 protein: CASSPRTGPFYEQYF

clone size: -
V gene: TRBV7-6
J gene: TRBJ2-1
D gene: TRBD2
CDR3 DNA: TGTGCCAGCAGCTTAGAGACTAGCCCACACAATGAGCAGTTCTTC
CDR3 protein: CASSLETSPHNEQFF

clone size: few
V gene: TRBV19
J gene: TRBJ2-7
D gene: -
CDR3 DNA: TGTGCCAGTAGTATCCAGCGGGCCCCCTACGAGCAGTACTTC
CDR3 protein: CASSIQRAPYEQYF

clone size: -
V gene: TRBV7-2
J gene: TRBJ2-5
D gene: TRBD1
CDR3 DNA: TGTGCCAGCAGCTTAAGTACGGGACAGGGACAAGAGACCCAGTACTTC
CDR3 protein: CASSLSTGQGQETQYF

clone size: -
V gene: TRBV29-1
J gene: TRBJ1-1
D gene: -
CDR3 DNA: TGCAGCGTTAGAAAGGCGGGAGACACTGAAGCTTTCTTT
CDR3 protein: CSVRKAGDTEAFF

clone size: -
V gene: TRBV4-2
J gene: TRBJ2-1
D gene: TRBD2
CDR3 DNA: TGTGCCAGCAGCCAAGGTAAAAGCGGGAGGGCCTTTAATGAGCAGTTCTTC
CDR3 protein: CASSQGKSGRAFNEQFF

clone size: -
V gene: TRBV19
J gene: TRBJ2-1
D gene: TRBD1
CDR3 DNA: TGTGCCAGTAGTAAGGGGGCCAGGGGGCTGGGTGAGCAGTTCTTC
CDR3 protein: CASSKGARGLGEQFF

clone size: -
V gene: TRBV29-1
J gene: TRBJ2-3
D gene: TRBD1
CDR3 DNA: TGCAGCGTAGAGACAGGGCTGATTACAGATACGCAGTATTTT
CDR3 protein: CSVETGLITDTQYF

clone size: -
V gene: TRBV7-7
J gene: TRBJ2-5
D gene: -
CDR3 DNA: TGTGCTAGCAGCCGTAGCGGAGTTCAAGAGACCCAGTACTTC
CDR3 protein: CASSRSGVQETQYF

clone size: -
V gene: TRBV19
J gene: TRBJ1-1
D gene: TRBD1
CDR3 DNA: TGTGCCAGTAGCCCCAGGGCAGGGGGCAAAGCTTTCTTT
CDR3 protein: CASSPRAGGKAFF

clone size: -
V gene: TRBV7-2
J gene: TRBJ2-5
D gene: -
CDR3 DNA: TGTGCCAGCAGCTTAGTGTGGGGCGAACTGGGTGAGACCCAGTACTTC
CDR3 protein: CASSLVWGELGETQYF

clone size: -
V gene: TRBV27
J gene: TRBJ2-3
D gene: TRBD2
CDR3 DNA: TGTGCCAGCAGTTTAGGGACTAGCGGGGCAGATACGCAGTATTTT
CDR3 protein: CASSLGTSGADTQYF

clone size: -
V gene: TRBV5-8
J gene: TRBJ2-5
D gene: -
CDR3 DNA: TGTGCCAGCAGCTTGGCCGACAGAAAGTACGAAGAGACCCAGTACTTC
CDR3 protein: CASSLADRKYEETQYF

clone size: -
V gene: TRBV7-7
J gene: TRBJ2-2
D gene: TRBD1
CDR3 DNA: TGTGCTAGCAGCAGACAGGGGGCGAACACCGGGGAGCTGTTTTTT
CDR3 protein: CASSRQGANTGELFF

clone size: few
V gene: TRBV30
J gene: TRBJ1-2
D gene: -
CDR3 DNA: TGTGCCTGGAGTGAGGGGGTTAGCGGGGGCTACACCTTC
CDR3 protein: CAWSEGVSGGYTF

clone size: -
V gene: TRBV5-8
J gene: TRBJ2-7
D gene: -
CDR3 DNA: TGTGCCAGCAGCTTGGGTGATTCTTCCTACGAGCAGTACTTC
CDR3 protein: CASSLGDSSYEQYF

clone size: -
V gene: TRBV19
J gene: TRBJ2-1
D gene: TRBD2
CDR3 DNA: TGTGCCAGTAGTATCAGATGGACTAGCGGGAGGGCTGTGATGAAAAATGAGCAGTTCTTC
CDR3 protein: CASSIRWTSGRAVMKNEQFF

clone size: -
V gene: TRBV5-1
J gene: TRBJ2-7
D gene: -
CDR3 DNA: TGCGCCAGCAGCTTGGGACCGGGAAGGAACGAGCAGTACTTC
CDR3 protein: CASSLGPGRNEQYF

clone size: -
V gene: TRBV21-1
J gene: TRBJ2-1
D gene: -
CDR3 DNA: TGTGCCAGCAGCAAAGAGGCCCCGGACAGGGAAGAAGGCAATGAGCAGTTCTTC
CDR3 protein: CASSKEAPDREEGNEQFF

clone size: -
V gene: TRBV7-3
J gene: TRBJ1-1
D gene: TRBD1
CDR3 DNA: TGTGCCAGCAGCTCGACAGGGATCACTGAAGCTTTCTTT
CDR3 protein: CASSSTGITEAFF

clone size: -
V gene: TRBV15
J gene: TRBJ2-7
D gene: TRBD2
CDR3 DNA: TGTGCCACCAGCAGGGGACTAGCGGGAGCCTACGAGCAGTACTTC
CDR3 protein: CATSRGLAGAYEQYF

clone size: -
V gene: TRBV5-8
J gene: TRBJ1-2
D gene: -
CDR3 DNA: TGTGCCAGCAGCTTGGGACTACTCTCGAACTATGGCTACACCTTC
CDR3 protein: CASSLGLLSNYGYTF

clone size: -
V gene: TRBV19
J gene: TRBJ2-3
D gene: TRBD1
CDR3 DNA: TGTGCCAGTAGTATAGATCTGGGACAGGGCACAGATACGCAGTATTTT
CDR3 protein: CASSIDLGQGTDTQYF

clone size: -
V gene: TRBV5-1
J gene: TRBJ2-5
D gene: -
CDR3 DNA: TGCGCCAGCAGCTCCGGGTCCACCCAAGAGACCCAGTACTTC
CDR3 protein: CASSSGSTQETQYF

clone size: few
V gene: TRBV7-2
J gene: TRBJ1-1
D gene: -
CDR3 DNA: TGTGCCAGCAGGCCTCGAGGGGGGGGGAACACTGAAGCTTTCTTT
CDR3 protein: CASRPRGGGNTEAFF

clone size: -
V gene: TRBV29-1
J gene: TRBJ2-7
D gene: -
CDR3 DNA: TGCAGCGCCGGTGGGGGGAGTACCTACGAGCAGTACTTC
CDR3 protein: CSAGGGSTYEQYF

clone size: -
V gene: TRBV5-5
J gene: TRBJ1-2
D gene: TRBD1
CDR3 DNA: TGTGCCAGCAGCTTAGACAGGGGATTTGGAGGCTACACCTTC
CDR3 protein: CASSLDRGFGGYTF

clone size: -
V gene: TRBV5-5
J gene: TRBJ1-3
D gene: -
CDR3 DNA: TGTGCCAGCCCTCCGGGGAGCGGAGGAAACACCATATATTTT
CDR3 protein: CASPPGSGGNTIYF

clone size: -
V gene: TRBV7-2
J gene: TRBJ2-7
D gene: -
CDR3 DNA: TGTGCCAGCAGCTTAGCGGGAAGACGGGATCTATACGAGCAGTACTTC
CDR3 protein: CASSLAGRRDLYEQYF

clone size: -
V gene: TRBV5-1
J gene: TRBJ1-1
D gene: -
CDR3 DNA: TGCGCCAGCAGCTTGGTCCATCTAAACACTGAAGCTTTCTTT
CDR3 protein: CASSLVHLNTEAFF

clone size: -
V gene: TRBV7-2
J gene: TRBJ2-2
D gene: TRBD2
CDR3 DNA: TGTGCCAGCAGCCTAGGGAGGGTCAGGATGGGGGAGCTGTTTTTT
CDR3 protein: CASSLGRVRMGELFF

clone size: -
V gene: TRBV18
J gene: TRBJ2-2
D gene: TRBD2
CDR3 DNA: TGTGCCAGCTCACCAAGTCGACTAGCGAGCGCAGGCACCGGGGAGCTGTTTTTT
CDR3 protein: CASSPSRLASAGTGELFF

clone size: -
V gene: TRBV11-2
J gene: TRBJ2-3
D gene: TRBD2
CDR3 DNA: TGTGCCAGCAGCTTACTAGCGGGGGGCCACACAGATACGCAGTATTTT
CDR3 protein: CASSLLAGGHTDTQYF

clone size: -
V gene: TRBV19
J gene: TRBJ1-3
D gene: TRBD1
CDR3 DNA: TGTGCCAGTAGTATATCCCGAGGACAGGTGCGCTCTGGAAACACCATATATTTT
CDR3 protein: CASSISRGQVRSGNTIYF

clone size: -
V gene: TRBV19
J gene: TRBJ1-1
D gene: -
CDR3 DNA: TGTGCCAGTAGTCCTCAGGCAGGGCTGAACACTGAAGCTTTCTTT
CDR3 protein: CASSPQAGLNTEAFF

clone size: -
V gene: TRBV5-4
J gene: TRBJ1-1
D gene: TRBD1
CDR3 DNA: TGTGCCAGCAGCTTGTACCGGGACAGGGGCAGAATGGAAGCTTTCTTT
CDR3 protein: CASSLYRDRGRMEAFF

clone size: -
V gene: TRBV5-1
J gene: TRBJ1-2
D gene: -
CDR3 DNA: TGCGCCAGCAGCTTGGGGGGAACAGGATTCCCCTATGGCTACACCTTC
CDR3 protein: CASSLGGTGFPYGYTF

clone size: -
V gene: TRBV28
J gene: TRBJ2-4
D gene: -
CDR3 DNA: TGTGCCAGCAGTCCACAGGGAGGGCGGAACATTCAGTACTTC
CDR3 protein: CASSPQGGRNIQYF

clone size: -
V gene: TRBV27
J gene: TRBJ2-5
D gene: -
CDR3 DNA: TGTTCCGGGGACCAAGAGACCCAGTACTTC
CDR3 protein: CSGDQETQYF

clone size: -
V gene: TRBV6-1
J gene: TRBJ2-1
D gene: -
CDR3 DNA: TGTGCCAGCAGGGACAGCCCTAGCTCCTACAATGAGCAGTTCTTC
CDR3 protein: CASRDSPSSYNEQFF

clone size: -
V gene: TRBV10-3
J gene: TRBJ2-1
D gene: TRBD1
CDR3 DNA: TGTGCCATCAAGGGGACAGGGGGCAGTTACAATGAGCAGTTCTTC
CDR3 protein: CAIKGTGGSYNEQFF